This entry concerns a single TCR beta chain. This sample was included in a study of T cell repertoires in cytomegalovirus infection. TCRdb itself ran the reads through MiXCR, one entry per CDR3 protein. The sample carries 200,000 to 300,000 distinct CDR3 sequences, roughly 13% recorded once. The CDR3 contains 16 residues. The V end lost 6 bases, the J end lost 3 bases, and 18 bases lay between the germline ends. The receptor was isolated from a human donor in good health (CMV status not recorded). Some clones in this sample may be carry-over from other donors' samples. The chain uses TRBV12-3 or TRBV12-4 and TRBJ1-3, with D possibly being TRBD1 (5 bases). Sequencing used PBMCs. The chain's CDR3 is CASSSLITGHGNTIYF. As DNA, the CDR3 is TGTGCCAGCAGCTCATTAATAACAGGTCATGGAAACACCATATATTTT.